Below, 20 T cell receptor beta chains from the same sample are listed, as sequenced in a study of CD8 T cells in Susac syndrome. Random hexamers primed reverse transcription of roughly 0.5 to 1 ug RNA. TCRdb re-derived calls from the immunoSEQ multiplex PCR reads in MiXCR, one entry per CDR3 protein. Counted here are hundreds of thousands of distinct CDR3 sequences, roughly 96% occurring once; the ten biggest clones make up about 0.088%. Sequencing was performed on CD4+ T cells from PBMCs. The receptor source for this set is a human donor with multiple sclerosis.

The gene calls are TRBV5-1 and TRBJ1-6; the match to TRBD1 covers 7 bases. The CDR3 contains 16 residues. After removal of 2 bases from V and 0 bases from J, the junction contained 2 bases not matched to a gene. Germline V gene lookup returns CDR1 SGHRS and CDR2 YFSETQ. CDR3 residues: CASSLQGSSYNSPLHF. The CDR3 DNA reads TGCGCCAGCAGCTTACAGGGGAGCTCCTATAATTCACCCCTCCACTTT. Full variable domain (outside the CDR3, taken from reference TRBV5-1 and TRBJ1-6): KAGVTQTPRYLIKTRGQQVTLSCSPISGHRSVSWYQQTPGQGLQFLFEYFSETQRNKGNFPGRFSGRQFSNSRSEMNVSTLELGDSALYLCASSLQGSSYNSPLHFGNGTRLTVT.

The V gene is TRBV27, the J gene TRBJ2-7; TRBD1 agrees at 8 bases. V was pared by 3 bases and J by 0 bases, with 4 bases of the junction left unmatched. Germline-derived CDR1 and CDR2 are MNHEY and SMNVEV (reference sequence). This CDR3 is built from 15 residues. CDR3 coding DNA: TGTGCCAGCAGTTTCCAGGGACAGGACTCCTACGAGCAGTACTTC. It is translated as CASSFQGQDSYEQYF.

Note on this clonotype: Mismatch with germline at one junction end may stem from a read error. This chain links TRBV10-3 with TRBJ1-1; possible D gene TRBD1, 6 bases. The CDR3 contains 15 residues. Looked up from germline, CDR1 is ENHRY and CDR2 is SYGVKD. CDR3 residues: CASSYLAGRGTEAFF. DNA for the CDR3: TGTGCCAGCAGTTACTTGGCAGGGAGGGGGACTGAAGCTTTCTTT.

The chain couples TRBV23-1 to TRBJ2-5; D could derive from TRBD1 or TRBD2 (5 bases each). TRBV23-1 is recorded as an ORF, its role being uncertain. V was clipped by 8 bases and J by 1 base, with 20 bases between them. This CDR3 comprises 16 residues. CDR3 loop: CASDPRGRYLQETQYF. CDR3 nucleotide sequence: TGCGCCAGCGATCCCCGGGGCAGATATCTCCAAGAGACCCAGTACTTC.

This clonotype was observed once. This rearrangement joins TRBV15 to TRBJ2-3; unclear D gene. Germline V lookup: CDR1 LNHNV, CDR2 YYDKDF (reference sequence). The CDR3 consists of 15 residues. Trimming took off 1 base at V and 2 bases at J, with 10 bases between the two ends. The CDR3 DNA reads as TGTGCCACCAGCAGAGTTGGGGAAGTCACAGATACGCAGTATTTT. Translating it yields CATSRVGEVTDTQYF. The variable domain in full, with the rest retrieved from reference TRBV15 and TRBJ2-3, is DAMVIQNPRYQVTQFGKPVTLSCSQTLNHNVMYWYQQKSSQAPKLLFHYYDKDFNNEADTPDNFQSRRPNTSFCFLDIRSPGLGDTAMYLCATSRVGEVTDTQYFGPGTRLTVL.

This clonotype was counted once. The gene calls are TRBV20-1 and TRBJ2-5, with D unclear. The CDR3 sequence is 11 residues long. Trimming removed 4 bases at V and 5 bases at J, with 8 bases between. Germline V gene sequence: CDR1 DFQATT, CDR2 SNEGSKA (reference sequence). In nucleotides, the CDR3 is TGCAGTGCTACCGAAAGGGAGACCCAGTACTTC. It is translated as CSATERETQYF.

V gene TRBV9 combines with J gene TRBJ2-6, with a weak D call TRBD1 (6 bases). V lost 1 base and J lost 0, with 11 bases in between. The germline V gene encodes CDR1 SGDLS and CDR2 YYNGEE. The CDR3 has 17 amino acids. The CDR3 region has the DNA TGTGCCAGCAGCGTAATGGGACATCTCTCTGGGGCCAACGTCCTGACTTTC. This gives the protein CASSVMGHLSGANVLTF.

V and J are TRBV30 and TRBJ1-3; 9 bases are shared with TRBD1. The CDR3 is made up of 13 amino acids. The germline V gene has CDR1 GTSNPN and CDR2 SVGIG (reference sequence). Unmatched junction bases numbered 3, after V lost 5 bases and J lost 4 bases. DNA of the CDR3: TGTGCCTGGGGGACAGGGAGAGGAAACACCATATATTTT. Translation gives CAWGTGRGNTIYF.

The chain links TRBV29-1 to TRBJ1-2; 10 bases match TRBD1. With V trimmed by 4 bases and J by 7 bases, 9 bases remained unmatched. The CDR3 has 14 amino acids. The germline CDR1 and CDR2 sequences are SQVTM and ANQGSEA. The CDR3 nucleotides are TGCAGCGTTGTATTGGGACAGGGGCAGGGTGGCTACACCTTC. Protein: CSVVLGQGQGGYTF.

DNA for the CDR3: TGTGCCAGCAGCCGGGGACGGAGCTCCTACGAGCAGTACTTC. Residues: CASSRGRSSYEQYF. The chain is built from TRBV7-9 and TRBJ2-7, with D possibly being TRBD1 or TRBD2 (5 bases each). CDR1 and CDR2 (germline): SEHNR, FQNEAQ (reference sequence). The CDR3 has 14 amino acids. Trimming removed 5 bases from V and 0 bases from J, with 11 bases in between.

The V gene is TRBV12-3 or TRBV12-4, the J gene TRBJ1-5; TRBD1 is a possible D gene (5 bases). There are 14 residues in the CDR3. The germline V and J ends were trimmed by 5 bases and 8 bases, with 16 bases remaining between them. The CDR3 loop reads CASSASRALEPQHF. Written as DNA, the CDR3 is TGTGCCAGCAGTGCCAGCAGGGCGCTTGAGCCCCAGCATTTT.

The rearrangement links TRBV7-2 to TRBJ2-6; 7 nucleotides match TRBD2. V shed 7 bases and J 4 bases; nucleotides not matched to a gene: 13. The CDR3 sequence is 17 residues long. CDR1 SGHTA and CDR2 FQGNSA come from the germline V gene. CDR3 in DNA: TGTGCCAGCACCCCCGGGAGGCTAGCTGCCGGGGCCAACGTCCTGACTTTC. Its protein product is CASTPGRLAAGANVLTF.

DNA for the CDR3: TGTGCCAGCAGCCAGGGACAACCTAGGGGGTTTATTAGGGGCTACACCTTC. Translated, it gives CASSQGQPRGFIRGYTF. The V and J genes are TRBV6-1 and TRBJ1-2, with a tentative D call TRBD1 (6 bases). Germline V lookup: CDR1 MNHNS, CDR2 SASEGT. This CDR3 comprises 17 residues. Trimming pared 6 bases from V and 8 bases from J, leaving 28 bases between.

The chain employs TRBV12-3 or TRBV12-4 and TRBJ2-6, with D uncertain. Trimming left V 3 bases short and J 4 bases short, with 1 base between. The CDR3 covers 12 residues. The CDR3 DNA reads as TGTGCCAGCAGTTTGGGGGCCAACGTCCTGACTTTC. As protein: CASSLGANVLTF.

The chain links TRBV10-3 to TRBJ2-7; D remains ambiguous. The V and J ends lost 0 bases and 3 bases respectively, with 15 bases between them. The CDR3 runs 16 residues. Germline assignment: CDR1 ENHRY and CDR2 SYGVKD. In nucleotides, the CDR3 is TGTGCCATCAGTGAGTCGGGCAGGCAGAATGTCTACGAGCAGTACTTC. Translated, it gives CAISESGRQNVYEQYF.

This rearrangement joins TRBV20-1 to TRBJ2-3; D remains unclear. CDR3 size: 14 residues. From germline, CDR1 is DFQATT and CDR2 SNEGSKA (reference sequence). V lost 3 bases and J 0 bases, leaving 10 bases between the germline ends. The CDR3 DNA follows: TGCAGTGCTAGTCCCTCCACTAGCACAGATACGCAGTATTTT. It is translated as CSASPSTSTDTQYF.

The gene calls are TRBV29-1 and TRBJ2-5; D remains ambiguous. The CDR3 consists of 12 residues. Germline V gene data show CDR1 as SQVTM and CDR2 as ANQGSEA. CDR3 in amino acids: CSYTRNQETQYF. The CDR3 DNA reads TGCAGTTACACTCGGAACCAAGAGACCCAGTACTTC. Based on the CDR3 plus reference TRBV29-1 and TRBJ2-5, the full variable domain is SAVISQKPSRDICQRGTSLTIQCQVDSQVTMMFWYRQQPGQSLTLIATANQGSEATYESGFVIDKFPISRPNLTFSTLTVSNMSPEDSSIYLCSYTRNQETQYFGPGTRLLVL.

This chain connects TRBV5-6 to TRBJ1-5; TRBD1 is a possible D gene (6 bases). This CDR3 is built from 15 residues. Germline CDR1 reads SGHDT; CDR2 reads YYEEEE. V lost 4 bases and J lost 1, with 12 bases in between. The CDR3 DNA follows: TGTGCCAGCAGCGGAGGGGGGTCGAGCAATCAGCCCCAGCATTTT. It specifies CASSGGGSSNQPQHF.

The chain combines TRBV3-1 with TRBJ1-1; 7 bases align to TRBD1. This CDR3 region has 14 residues. Germline CDR1 LGHDT, CDR2 YNNKEL (reference sequence). V trimming: 5 bases; J trimming: 4 bases; junction bases outside the gene matches: 7. The CDR3, as DNA: TGTGCCAGCAGCATACGACAGGGTAGCACTGAAGCTTTCTTT. This codes for CASSIRQGSTEAFF.

The rearrangement joins TRBV5-6 to TRBJ1-5; D remains ambiguous. Trimming took 1 base from V and 7 from J, leaving 15 bases between them. This CDR3 region has 15 residues. Looked up from germline, CDR1 is SGHDT and CDR2 is YYEEEE. The CDR3 here is CASSLTTREGQPQHF. Written as DNA, the CDR3 is TGTGCCAGCAGCTTGACGACTCGCGAGGGCCAGCCCCAGCATTTT. The full variable domain, with the rest looked up from reference TRBV5-6 and TRBJ1-5, is DAGVTQSPTHLIKTRGQQVTLRCSPKSGHDTVSWYQQALGQGPQFIFQYYEEEERQRGNFPDRFSGHQFPNYSSELNVNALLLGDSALYLCASSLTTREGQPQHFGDGTRLSIL.